This section outlines one T cell receptor (beta chain) sequence together with its context. Its antigen is not known. This sample was taken from a study of T cell responses to AZD1222 COVID-19 vaccine. The study, taken as a whole, reports: Spike regions recognized by vaccine-associated CD4 TCRs spanned the protein, led by 160-218 and 743-854. Spike-specific TCR depth and breadth grew after two AZD1222 doses.

The CDR3 extends over 14 amino acids. Germline assignment: CDR1 SEHNR and CDR2 FQNEAQ (reference sequence). Deletions cut 2 bases from V and 0 bases from J, with 5 bases between. TCRdb's table, derived via immunoSEQ multiplex PCR, lists solely in-frame clones and lacks some. The sample yields about 150,000 clones, 80% to 90% seen once. The source of this sequence is an adult in good health. The source material was peripheral blood, sampled on day 0 of MenACWY control vaccination. The V call is TRBV7-9, the J call TRBJ1-5, with no clear D. The CDR3 nucleotides read TGTGCCAGCAGCTTATATGATAGCAATCAGCCCCAGCATTTT. It codes for CASSLYDSNQPQHF.